This T cell receptor (beta chain) was captured by sequencing in a study of neurological immune-mediated disorders. Broader study findings: The greatest TCR clonal expansion occurred in HTLV-1-associated myelopathy and the least in multiple sclerosis, which fell below healthy controls. The study phylogenetically grouped the repertoires of 18 of 34 multiple sclerosis patients into one related-CDR3 cluster, a possible signature.

Trimming cost V 4 bases and J 4 bases; bases outside gene matches: 14. The germline CDR1 and CDR2 sequences are SQVTM and ANQGSEA. This CDR3 spans 17 amino acids. This clonotype was seen at least ten times. Its antigen is unknown. The cDNA was generated by 5'RACE with 10-nucleotide random UMIs. TCRdb recomputed calls from the 5' RACE reads with MiXCR, one row per CDR3 protein. The sample has 50,000 or so distinct CDR3 sequences, roughly 3.5% seen once. This clonotype originated in a man aged 30-40 years with multiple sclerosis. The chain is built from TRBV29-1 and TRBJ2-5; 11 bases are a match to TRBD2. The specimen sequenced was PBMCs. CDR3 DNA: TGCAGCGTTGGAGGGCTAGCGGGAGGTCGGAATGGAGAGACCCAGTACTTC. Its protein product is CSVGGLAGGRNGETQYF.